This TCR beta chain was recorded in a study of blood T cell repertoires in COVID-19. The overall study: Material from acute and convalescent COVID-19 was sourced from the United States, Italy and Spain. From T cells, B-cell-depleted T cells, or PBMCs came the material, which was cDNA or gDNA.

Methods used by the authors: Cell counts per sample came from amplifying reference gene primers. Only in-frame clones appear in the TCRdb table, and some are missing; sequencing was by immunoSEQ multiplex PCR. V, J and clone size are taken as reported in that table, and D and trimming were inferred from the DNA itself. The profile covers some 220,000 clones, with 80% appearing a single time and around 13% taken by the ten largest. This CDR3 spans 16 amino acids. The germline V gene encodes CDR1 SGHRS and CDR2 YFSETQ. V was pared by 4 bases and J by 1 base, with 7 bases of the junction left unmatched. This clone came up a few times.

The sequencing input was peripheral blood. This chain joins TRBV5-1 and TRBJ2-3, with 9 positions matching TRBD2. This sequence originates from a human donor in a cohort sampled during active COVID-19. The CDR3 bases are TGCGCCAGCAGCGGTCTAGCGGGGACGGGCACAGATACGCAGTATTTT. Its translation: CASSGLAGTGTDTQYF.